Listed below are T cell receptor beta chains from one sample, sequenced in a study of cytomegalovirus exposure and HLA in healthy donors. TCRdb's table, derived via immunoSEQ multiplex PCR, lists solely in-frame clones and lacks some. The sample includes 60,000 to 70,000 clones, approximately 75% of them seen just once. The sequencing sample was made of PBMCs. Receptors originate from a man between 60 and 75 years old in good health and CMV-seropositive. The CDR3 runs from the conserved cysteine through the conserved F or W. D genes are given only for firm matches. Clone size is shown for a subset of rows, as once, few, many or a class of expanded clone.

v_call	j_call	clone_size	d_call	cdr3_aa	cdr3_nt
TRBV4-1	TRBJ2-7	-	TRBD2	CASSHPTSGTYEQYF	TGCGCCAGCAGCCACCCAACTAGCGGGACCTACGAGCAGTACTTC
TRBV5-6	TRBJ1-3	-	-	CASSLWHLSGNTIYF	TGTGCCAGCAGCTTGTGGCACCTCTCTGGAAACACCATATATTTT
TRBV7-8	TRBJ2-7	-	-	CASSPLIDTSYEQYF	TGTGCCAGCAGCCCCCTCATTGACACTTCCTACGAGCAGTACTTC
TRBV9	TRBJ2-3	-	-	CASSVTSGMGTDTQYF	TGTGCCAGCAGCGTGACATCCGGGATGGGCACAGATACGCAGTATTTT
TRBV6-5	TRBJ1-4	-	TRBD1	CASRDRTGNEKLFF	TGTGCCAGCAGGGATCGGACAGGGAATGAAAAACTGTTTTTT
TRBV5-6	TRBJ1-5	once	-	CASSWGGAGDGQPQHF	TGTGCCAGCAGCTGGGGGGGGGCGGGGGATGGTCAGCCCCAGCATTTT
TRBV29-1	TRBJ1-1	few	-	CSAAMRNTEAFF	TGCAGCGCCGCGATGAGGAACACTGAAGCTTTCTTT
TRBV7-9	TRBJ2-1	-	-	CASSLPLSSYNEQFF	TGTGCCAGCAGCCTTCCCCTGAGCTCCTACAATGAGCAGTTCTTC
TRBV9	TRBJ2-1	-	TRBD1	CASSAADRDEQFF	TGTGCCAGCAGCGCAGCCGACAGGGATGAGCAGTTCTTC
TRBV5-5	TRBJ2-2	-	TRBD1	CASSHLETGGSNTGELFF	TGTGCCAGCAGCCACCTGGAGACAGGGGGCTCGAACACCGGGGAGCTGTTTTTT
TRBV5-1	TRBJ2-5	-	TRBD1	CASGARTGTETQYF	TGCGCCAGCGGGGCCCGGACAGGGACGGAGACCCAGTACTTC
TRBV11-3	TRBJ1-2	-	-	CASSLTGLNYGYTF	TGTGCCAGCAGCCTAACAGGGCTTAACTATGGCTACACCTTC
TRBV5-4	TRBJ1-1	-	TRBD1	CASSPNRGETGRKGAFF	TGTGCCAGCAGCCCGAACCGAGGCGAGACAGGGAGAAAGGGGGCTTTCTTT
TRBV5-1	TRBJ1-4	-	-	CASSQTGGVNEKLFF	TGCGCCAGCAGCCAAACCGGGGGGGTCAATGAAAAACTGTTTTTT
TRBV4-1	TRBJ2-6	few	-	CASSQEPGTGANVLTF	TGCGCCAGCAGCCAAGAACCGGGGACTGGGGCCAACGTCCTGACTTTC
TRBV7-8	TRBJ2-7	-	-	CASSSHAGISEQYF	TGTGCCAGCAGCTCCCACGCGGGGATAAGCGAGCAGTACTTC
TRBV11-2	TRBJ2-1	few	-	CASSFLGGAGNNEQFF	TGTGCCAGCAGCTTTTTGGGGGGGGCCGGGAACAATGAGCAGTTCTTC
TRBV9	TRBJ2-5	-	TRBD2	CASSVGGGAVETQYF	TGTGCCAGCAGCGTAGGCGGGGGGGCTGTGGAGACCCAGTACTTC
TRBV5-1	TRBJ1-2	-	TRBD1	CASSPRTGTVTNYGYTF	TGCGCCAGCAGCCCCCGGACCGGGACAGTTACTAACTATGGCTACACCTTC
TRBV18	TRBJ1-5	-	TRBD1	CASSPGRDRQPQHF	TGTGCCAGCTCACCAGGCAGGGACAGGCAGCCCCAGCATTTT
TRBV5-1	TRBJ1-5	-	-	CASSLAPNQPQHF	TGCGCCAGCAGCTTAGCCCCCAATCAGCCCCAGCATTTT
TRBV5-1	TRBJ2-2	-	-	CASSAGDTGELFF	TGCGCCAGCAGCGCAGGGGACACCGGGGAGCTGTTTTTT
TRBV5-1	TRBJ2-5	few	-	CASSDPQGSQETQYF	TGCGCCAGCAGCGACCCACAGGGCTCACAAGAGACCCAGTACTTC
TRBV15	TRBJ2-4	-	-	CATSYPGREPSNIQYF	TGTGCCACCAGCTATCCGGGACGGGAGCCTTCAAACATTCAGTACTTC
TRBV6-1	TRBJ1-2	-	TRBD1	CASSVRTGHGYTF	TGTGCCAGCAGTGTTAGGACAGGGCACGGCTACACCTTC
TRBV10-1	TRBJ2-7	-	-	CASSESSGSGYEQYF	TGCGCCAGCAGTGAGTCGTCAGGGTCGGGCTACGAGCAGTACTTC
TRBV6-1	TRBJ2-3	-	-	CATQGGGAGTDTQYF	TGTGCCACCCAAGGAGGGGGAGCGGGGACAGATACGCAGTATTTT
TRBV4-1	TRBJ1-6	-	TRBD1	CASSHDYPPRQGTNSPLHF	TGCGCCAGCAGCCATGATTACCCCCCTCGACAGGGGACAAATTCACCCCTCCACTTT
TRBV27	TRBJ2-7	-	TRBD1	CASSRTGMMYEQYF	TGTGCCAGCAGTCGGACAGGTATGATGTACGAGCAGTACTTC
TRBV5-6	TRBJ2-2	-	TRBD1	CASSLGQVAGTGELFF	TGTGCCAGCAGCTTAGGACAGGTGGCTGGCACCGGGGAGCTGTTTTTT